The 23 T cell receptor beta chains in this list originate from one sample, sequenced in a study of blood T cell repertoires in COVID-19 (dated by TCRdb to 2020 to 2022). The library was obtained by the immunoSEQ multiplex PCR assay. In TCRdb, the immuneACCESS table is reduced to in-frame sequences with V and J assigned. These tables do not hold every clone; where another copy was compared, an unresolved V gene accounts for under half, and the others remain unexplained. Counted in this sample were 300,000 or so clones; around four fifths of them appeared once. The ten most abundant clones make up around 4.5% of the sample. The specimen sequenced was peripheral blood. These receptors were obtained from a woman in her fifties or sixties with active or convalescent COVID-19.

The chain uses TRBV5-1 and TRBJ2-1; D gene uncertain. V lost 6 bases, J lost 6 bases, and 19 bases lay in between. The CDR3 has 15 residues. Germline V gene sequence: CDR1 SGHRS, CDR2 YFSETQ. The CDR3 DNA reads TGCGCCAGCACCCCGAGTGGTAGCCTGAGCAATGAGCAGTTCTTC. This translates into CASTPSGSLSNEQFF.

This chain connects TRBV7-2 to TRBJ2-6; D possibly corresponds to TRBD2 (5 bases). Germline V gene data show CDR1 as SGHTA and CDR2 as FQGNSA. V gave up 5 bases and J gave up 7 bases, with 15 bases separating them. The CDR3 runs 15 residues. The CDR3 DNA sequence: TGTGCCAGCAGCACTCGGGGTGTAGTTGCCAACGTCCTGACTTTC. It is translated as CASSTRGVVANVLTF.

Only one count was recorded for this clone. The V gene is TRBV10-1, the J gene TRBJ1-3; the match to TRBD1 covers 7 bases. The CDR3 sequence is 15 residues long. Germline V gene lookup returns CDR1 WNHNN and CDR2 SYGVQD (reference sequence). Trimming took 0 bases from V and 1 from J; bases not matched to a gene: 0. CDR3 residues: CASSESTGSGNTIYF. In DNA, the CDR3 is TGCGCCAGCAGTGAGTCGACAGGGTCTGGAAACACCATATATTTT.

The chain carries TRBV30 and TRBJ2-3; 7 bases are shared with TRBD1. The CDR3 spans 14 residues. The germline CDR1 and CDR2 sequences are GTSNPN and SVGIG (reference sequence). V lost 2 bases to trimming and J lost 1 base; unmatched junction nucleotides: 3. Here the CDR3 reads CAWSRDSGTDTQYF. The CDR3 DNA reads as TGTGCCTGGAGTCGGGACAGCGGCACAGATACGCAGTATTTT. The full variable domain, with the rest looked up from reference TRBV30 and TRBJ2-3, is SQTIHQWPATLVQPVGSPLSLECTVEGTSNPNLYWYRQAAGRGLQLLFYSVGIGQISSEVPQNLSASRPQDRQFILSSKKLLLSDSGFYLCAWSRDSGTDTQYFGPGTRLTVL.

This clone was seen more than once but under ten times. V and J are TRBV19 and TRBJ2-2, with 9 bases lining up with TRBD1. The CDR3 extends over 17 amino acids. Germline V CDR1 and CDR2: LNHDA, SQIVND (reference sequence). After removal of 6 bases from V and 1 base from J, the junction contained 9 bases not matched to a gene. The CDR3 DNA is TGTGCCAGTAGCGCTCATCCGGGACAGGGGAACACCGGGGAGCTGTTTTTT. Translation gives CASSAHPGQGNTGELFF. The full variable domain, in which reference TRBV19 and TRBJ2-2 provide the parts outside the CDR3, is DGGITQSPKYLFRKEGQNVTLSCEQNLNHDAMYWYRQDPGQGLRLIYYSQIVNDFQKGDIAEGYSVSREKKESFPLTVTSAQKNPTAFYLCASSAHPGQGNTGELFFGEGSRLTVL.

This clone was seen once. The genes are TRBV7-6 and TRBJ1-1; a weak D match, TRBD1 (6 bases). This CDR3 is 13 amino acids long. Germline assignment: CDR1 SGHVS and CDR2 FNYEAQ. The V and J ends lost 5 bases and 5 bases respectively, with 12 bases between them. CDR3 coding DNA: TGTGCCAGCAGCCTCACAGGGCGAACTGAAGCTTTCTTT. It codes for CASSLTGRTEAFF.

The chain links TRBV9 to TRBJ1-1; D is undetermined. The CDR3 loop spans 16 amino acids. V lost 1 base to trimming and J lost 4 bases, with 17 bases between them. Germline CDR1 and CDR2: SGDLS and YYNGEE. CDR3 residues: CASSVSSLPPGTEAFF. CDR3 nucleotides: TGTGCCAGCAGCGTATCCTCCCTACCCCCGGGCACTGAAGCTTTCTTT.

The CDR3: CAPSRRAYNEQFF. The CDR3, as DNA: TGTGCCCCTTCAAGGAGGGCCTACAATGAGCAGTTCTTC. V is TRBV28 and J is TRBJ2-1, with D perhaps TRBD2 (6 bases). The CDR3 runs 13 residues. In germline, CDR1 is MDHEN, CDR2 SYDVKM. Between the trimmed V and J ends, which lost 11 bases and 2 bases, there was a span of 13 bases.

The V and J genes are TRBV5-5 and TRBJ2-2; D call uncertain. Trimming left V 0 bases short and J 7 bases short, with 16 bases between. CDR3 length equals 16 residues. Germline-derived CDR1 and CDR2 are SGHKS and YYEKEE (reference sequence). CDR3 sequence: CASSLGLVLRIGELFF. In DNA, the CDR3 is TGTGCCAGCAGCTTGGGTCTGGTCTTGCGGATCGGGGAGCTGTTTTTT.

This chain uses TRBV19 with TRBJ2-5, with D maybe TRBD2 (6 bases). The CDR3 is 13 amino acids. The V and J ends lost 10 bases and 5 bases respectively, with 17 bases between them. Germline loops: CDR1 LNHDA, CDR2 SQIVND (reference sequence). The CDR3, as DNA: TGTGCCACCCTTGACCAGAGCGGGGAGACCCAGTACTTC. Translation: CATLDQSGETQYF. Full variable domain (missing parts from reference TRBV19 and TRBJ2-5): DGGITQSPKYLFRKEGQNVTLSCEQNLNHDAMYWYRQDPGQGLRLIYYSQIVNDFQKGDIAEGYSVSREKKESFPLTVTSAQKNPTAFYLCATLDQSGETQYFGPGTRLLVL.

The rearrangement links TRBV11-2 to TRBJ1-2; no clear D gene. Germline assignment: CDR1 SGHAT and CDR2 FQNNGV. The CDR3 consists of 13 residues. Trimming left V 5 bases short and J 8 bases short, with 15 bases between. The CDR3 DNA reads TGTGCCAGCAGCCCTCTCGTCCCCAGAGGCTACACCTTC. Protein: CASSPLVPRGYTF.

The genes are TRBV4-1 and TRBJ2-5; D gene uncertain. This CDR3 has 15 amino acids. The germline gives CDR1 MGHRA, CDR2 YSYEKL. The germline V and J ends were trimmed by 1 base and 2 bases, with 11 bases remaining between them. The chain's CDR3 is CASSQVNRRQETQYF. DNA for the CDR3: TGCGCCAGCAGCCAAGTCAACCGCAGACAAGAGACCCAGTACTTC.

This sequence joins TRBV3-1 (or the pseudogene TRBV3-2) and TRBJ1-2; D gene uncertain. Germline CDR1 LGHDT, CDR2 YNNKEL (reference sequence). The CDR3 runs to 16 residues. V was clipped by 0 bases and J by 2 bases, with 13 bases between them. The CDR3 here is CASSQDPRASNYGYTF. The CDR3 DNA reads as TGTGCCAGCAGCCAAGATCCGAGGGCCTCAAACTATGGCTACACCTTC.

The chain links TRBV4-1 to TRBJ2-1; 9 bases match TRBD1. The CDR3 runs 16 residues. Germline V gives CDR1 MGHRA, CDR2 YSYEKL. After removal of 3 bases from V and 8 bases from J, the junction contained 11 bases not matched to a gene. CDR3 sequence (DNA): TGCGCCAGCAGCCAGAACCGGGACAGGGTTAGGGATGAGCAGTTCTTC. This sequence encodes CASSQNRDRVRDEQFF.

The CDR3 is CASKSGQGHYNEQFF. For the CDR3, the DNA is TGTGCCAGCAAATCCGGACAGGGGCACTACAATGAGCAGTTCTTC. This chain uses TRBV6-5 with TRBJ2-1; 9 positions match TRBD1. This CDR3 region has 15 residues. V shed 7 bases, J shed 3 bases, and the junction held 7 bases outside the gene matches. Germline V CDR1 and CDR2: MNHEY, SVGAGI.

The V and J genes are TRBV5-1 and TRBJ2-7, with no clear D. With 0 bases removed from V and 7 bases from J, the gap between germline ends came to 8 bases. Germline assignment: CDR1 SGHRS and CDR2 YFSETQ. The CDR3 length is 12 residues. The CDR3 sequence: CASSLDATEQYF. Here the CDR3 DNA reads TGCGCCAGCAGCTTGGATGCTACGGAGCAGTACTTC.

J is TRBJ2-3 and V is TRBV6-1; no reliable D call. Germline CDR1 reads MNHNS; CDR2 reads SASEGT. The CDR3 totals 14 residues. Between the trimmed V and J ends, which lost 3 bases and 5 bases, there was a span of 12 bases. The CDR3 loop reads CASSDLTIRDTQYF. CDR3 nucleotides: TGTGCCAGCAGTGACCTGACAATAAGAGATACGCAGTATTTT.

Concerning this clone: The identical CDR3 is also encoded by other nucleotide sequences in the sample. The CDR3 here is CASSRPGTDYNEQFF. The CDR3 DNA reads as TGTGCCAGCAGCAGACCCGGGACAGACTACAATGAGCAGTTCTTC. V and J are TRBV5-6 and TRBJ2-1; 7 positions match TRBD1. With 4 bases clipped from V and 3 bases from J, the junction kept 7 bases outside the gene matches. Germline CDR1 and CDR2: SGHDT and YYEEEE. This CDR3 is 15 amino acids long.

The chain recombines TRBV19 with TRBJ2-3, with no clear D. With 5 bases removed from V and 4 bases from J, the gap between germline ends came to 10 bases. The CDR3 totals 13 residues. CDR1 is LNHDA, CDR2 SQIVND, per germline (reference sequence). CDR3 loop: CASSSARSDTQYF. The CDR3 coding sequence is TGTGCCAGTAGTTCCGCTAGGTCAGATACGCAGTATTTT. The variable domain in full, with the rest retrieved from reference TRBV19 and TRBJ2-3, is DGGITQSPKYLFRKEGQNVTLSCEQNLNHDAMYWYRQDPGQGLRLIYYSQIVNDFQKGDIAEGYSVSREKKESFPLTVTSAQKNPTAFYLCASSSARSDTQYFGPGTRLTVL.

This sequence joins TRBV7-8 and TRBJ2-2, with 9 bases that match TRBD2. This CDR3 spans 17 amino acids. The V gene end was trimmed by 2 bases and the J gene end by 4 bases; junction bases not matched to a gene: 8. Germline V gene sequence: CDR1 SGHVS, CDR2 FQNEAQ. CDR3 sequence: CASSLNRAGGVTGELFF. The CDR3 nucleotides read TGTGCCAGCAGCTTAAATAGAGCGGGAGGCGTCACCGGGGAGCTGTTTTTT.

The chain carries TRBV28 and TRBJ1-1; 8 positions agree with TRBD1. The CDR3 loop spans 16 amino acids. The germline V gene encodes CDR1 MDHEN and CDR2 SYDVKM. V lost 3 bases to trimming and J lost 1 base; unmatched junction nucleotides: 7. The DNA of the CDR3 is TGTGCCAGCAGTTTCTTGGGACAGGAGTCGAACACTGAAGCTTTCTTT. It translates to CASSFLGQESNTEAFF.

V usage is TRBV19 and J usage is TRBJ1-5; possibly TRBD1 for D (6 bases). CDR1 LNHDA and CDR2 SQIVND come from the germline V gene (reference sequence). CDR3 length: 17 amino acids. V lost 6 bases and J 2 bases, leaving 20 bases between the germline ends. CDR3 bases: TGTGCCAGTAGCACCGGGCGGGGGGCGGTTGGCAATCAGCCCCAGCATTTT. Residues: CASSTGRGAVGNQPQHF.

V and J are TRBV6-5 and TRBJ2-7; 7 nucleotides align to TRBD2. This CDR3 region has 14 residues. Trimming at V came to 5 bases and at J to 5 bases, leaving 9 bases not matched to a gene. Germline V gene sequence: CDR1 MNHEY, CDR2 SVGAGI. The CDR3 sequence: CASSPPTSLHEQYF. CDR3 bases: TGTGCCAGCAGTCCCCCGACTAGCCTCCACGAGCAGTACTTC.